This T cell receptor beta chain was recorded in a study of control samples from healthy donors and cancer patients. V dropped 3 bases and J dropped 3 bases, with 7 bases sitting between them. CDR3 length equals 12 residues. Germline V CDR1 and CDR2: SGHRS, YFSETQ. Sequenced by immunoSEQ multiplex PCR; TCRdb stores in-frame clones only, minus some. The sample lists 130,000 to 150,000 clones; 91% were seen once. The genes are TRBV5-1 and TRBJ2-7, with D unclear. The receptor's source is a man aged 25-40 years in good health. The sequenced sample consisted of blood. The CDR3 reads CASSSDGYEQYF. In nucleotides, the CDR3 is TGCGCCAGCAGCTCGGACGGCTACGAGCAGTACTTC.